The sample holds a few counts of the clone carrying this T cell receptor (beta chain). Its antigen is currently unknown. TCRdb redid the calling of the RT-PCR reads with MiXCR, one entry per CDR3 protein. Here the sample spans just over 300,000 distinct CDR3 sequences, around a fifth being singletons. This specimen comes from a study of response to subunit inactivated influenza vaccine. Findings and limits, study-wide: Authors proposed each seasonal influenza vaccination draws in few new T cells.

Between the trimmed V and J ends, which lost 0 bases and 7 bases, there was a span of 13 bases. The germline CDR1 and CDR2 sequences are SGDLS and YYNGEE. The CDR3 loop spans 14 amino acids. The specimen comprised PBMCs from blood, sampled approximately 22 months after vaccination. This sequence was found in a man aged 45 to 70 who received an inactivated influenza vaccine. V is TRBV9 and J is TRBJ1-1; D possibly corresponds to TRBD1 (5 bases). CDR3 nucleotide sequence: TGTGCCAGCAGCGTAGGGGGGTTTCGCGATGAAGCTTTCTTT. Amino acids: CASSVGGFRDEAFF.